The 28 T cell receptor beta chains below all came from one sample that was sequenced in a study of T cell changes during pregnancy in multiple sclerosis. Only in-frame clones appear in the TCRdb table, and some are missing; sequencing was by immunoSEQ multiplex PCR. This sample has fewer than 85,000 clones, with 93% found just once. Material: peripheral blood, obtained in the second trimester of pregnancy. These receptors were obtained from a female donor with multiple sclerosis, enrolled in a pregnancy study.

The genes are TRBV9 and TRBJ1-1, with D maybe TRBD1 (6 bases). Looked up from germline, CDR1 is SGDLS and CDR2 is YYNGEE. The V gene lost 3 bases and the J gene lost 11 bases, with 20 bases spanning the gap. CDR3 length: 14 amino acids. The CDR3 DNA reads TGTGCCAGCAGCGAGGGGGGGACATCCGCACGGGCTTTCTTT. It yields the protein CASSEGGTSARAFF.

For this clone: At one boundary the junction diverges from the germline segment, which might be a read error. V gene TRBV14 combines with J gene TRBJ1-2, with D possibly being TRBD1 (5 bases). CDR1 is SGHDN, CDR2 FVKESK, per germline. This CDR3 is built from 14 residues. The CDR3 sequence is CASSQDTGVDGYTF. The CDR3 DNA reads as TGTGCCAGCAGTCAAGATACGGGGGTCGATGGCTACACCTTC.

The CDR3 DNA follows: TGTGCCAGCAGTGGGTGGCAAGTTTACGAGCAGTACTTC. It codes for CASSGWQVYEQYF. The chain has TRBV6-1 and TRBJ2-7; no reliable D call. V was cut by 4 bases and J by 4 bases, with 11 bases left in between. Germline V gene sequence: CDR1 MNHNS, CDR2 SASEGT. CDR3 length: 13 amino acids.

The chain carries TRBV13 and TRBJ2-3, with TRBD2 matching over 10 bases. The length of the CDR3 is 17 residues. Germline V gene sequence: CDR1 PRHDT, CDR2 FYEKMQ (reference sequence). The V and J ends lost 0 bases and 4 bases, in that order; junction bases with no gene match: 7. In DNA, the CDR3 is TGTGCCAGCAGCTTAGGAATCATAGCGGGGGGAGCAGATACGCAGTATTTT. It specifies CASSLGIIAGGADTQYF.

The chain links TRBV4-1 to TRBJ1-6; possibly TRBD1 for D (5 bases). This CDR3 has 15 residues. Between the trimmed V and J ends, which lost 1 base and 6 bases, there was a span of 10 bases. The germline V gene encodes CDR1 MGHRA and CDR2 YSYEKL. The CDR3 sequence is CASSQGGHSNSPLHF. Here the CDR3 DNA reads TGCGCCAGCAGCCAAGGTGGACATTCTAATTCACCCCTCCACTTT.

V gene TRBV5-1 combines with J gene TRBJ2-4; 8 bases line up with TRBD1. V shed 10 bases and J 0 bases; nucleotides not matched to a gene: 15. The CDR3 extends over 17 amino acids. CDR1 is SGHRS and CDR2 is YFSETQ in the germline V gene. The CDR3: CARQGHPESLAKNIQYF. CDR3 coding DNA: TGCGCCCGACAGGGGCACCCGGAATCCCTAGCCAAAAACATTCAGTACTTC.

This chain links TRBV2 with TRBJ1-2; D is ambiguous. Germline-derived CDR1 and CDR2 are SNHLY and FYNNEI. The CDR3 covers 12 residues. Trimming left V 5 bases short and J 8 bases short, with 12 bases between. CDR3 loop: CASSNGPDGYTF. In nucleotides, the CDR3 is TGTGCCAGCAGTAATGGGCCTGACGGCTACACCTTC.

This chain links TRBV19 with TRBJ1-5; the D gene is possibly TRBD1 (6 bases). Trimming took off 1 base at V and 6 bases at J, with 13 bases between the two ends. The CDR3 is made up of 15 amino acids. The germline gives CDR1 LNHDA, CDR2 SQIVND (reference sequence). In DNA, the CDR3 is TGTGCCAGTAGTATAGGGGGGCAGGGCATTCAGCCCCAGCATTTT. Protein: CASSIGGQGIQPQHF.

The rearrangement uses TRBV7-6 and TRBJ2-1, with a weak D call TRBD2 (6 bases). Germline values: CDR1 SGHVS, CDR2 FNYEAQ. Trimming took off 4 bases at V and 1 base at J, with 14 bases between the two ends. CDR3 size: 16 residues. The CDR3 spells CASSYQGGISYNEQFF. The CDR3 nucleotides are TGTGCCAGCAGCTATCAGGGAGGAATTTCCTACAATGAGCAGTTCTTC.

The chain combines TRBV19 with TRBJ2-1, with 8 bases matching TRBD2. The CDR3 totals 15 residues. V dropped 6 bases and J dropped 5; count of bases not matched to a gene: 9. Germline CDR1 reads LNHDA; CDR2 reads SQIVND (reference sequence). CDR3 sequence (DNA): TGTGCCAGTAGCCCGGGGGGGGGCCAGGACAATGAGCAGTTCTTC. Translation gives CASSPGGGQDNEQFF.

This clone occurred once. The gene calls are TRBV5-6 and TRBJ1-5; TRBD1 matches 7 bases. The germline V gene encodes CDR1 SGHDT and CDR2 YYEEEE. The trim removed 4 bases at V and 11 bases at J, leaving 9 bases unmatched. The CDR3 runs to 13 residues. The CDR3 is CASSPQGVRAQHF. The CDR3 DNA sequence: TGTGCCAGCAGCCCCCAGGGGGTCCGGGCCCAGCATTTT.

CDR3 residues: CASSSGTGALYEQYF. The CDR3, as DNA: TGTGCCAGCAGTTCCGGGACAGGGGCACTCTACGAGCAGTACTTC. J is TRBJ2-7 and V is TRBV6-5, with 10 nucleotides matching TRBD1. Germline values: CDR1 MNHEY, CDR2 SVGAGI. This CDR3 spans 15 amino acids. With 4 bases clipped from V and 3 bases from J, the junction kept 6 bases outside the gene matches.

This clone has only one observation. In DNA form, the CDR3 reads TGTGCCAGCAGCCCGCGGGACAGGCCTGGCTACACCTTC. Translated: CASSPRDRPGYTF. The V call is TRBV5-6, the J call TRBJ1-2; 8 nucleotides align to TRBD1. Germline V gives CDR1 SGHDT, CDR2 YYEEEE. V trimming: 4 bases; J trimming: 7 bases; junction bases outside the gene matches: 6. The CDR3 length is 13 residues.

The chain recombines TRBV5-1 with TRBJ1-4; 8 bases fit TRBD1. Germline CDR1 is SGHRS and CDR2 is YFSETQ. Trimming removed 4 bases from V and 0 bases from J; junction bases left unmatched: 8. The CDR3 is 17 amino acids. CDR3 residues: CASSPGTGSSTNEKLFF. The CDR3, as DNA: TGCGCCAGCAGCCCCGGGACAGGCTCTTCAACTAATGAAAAACTGTTTTTT.

The chain carries TRBV9 and TRBJ2-5, with TRBD2 matching over 12 bases. V was pared by 6 bases and J by 5 bases, with 8 bases of the junction left unmatched. The CDR3 covers 15 residues. Germline-derived CDR1 and CDR2 are SGDLS and YYNGEE. The CDR3, as DNA: TGTGCCAGCAATCGACTAGCGGGGGTAGGGGAGACCCAGTACTTC. Its translation: CASNRLAGVGETQYF.

The chain has TRBV6-4 and TRBJ2-6, with D uncertain. Trimming pared 5 bases from V and 0 bases from J, leaving 5 bases between. CDR1 and CDR2 from the germline V gene are MRHNA and SNTAGT. The CDR3 extends over 14 amino acids. The CDR3 is CASSNSSGANVLTF. The CDR3 bases are TGTGCCAGCAGTAACAGCTCTGGGGCCAACGTCCTGACTTTC.

This clone occurred once. The V gene is TRBV29-1, the J gene TRBJ1-1; the D gene is possibly TRBD1 (5 bases). The CDR3 extends over 12 amino acids. Germline loops: CDR1 SQVTM, CDR2 ANQGSEA. V was trimmed by 5 bases and J by 6 bases, leaving 13 bases between them. The CDR3 DNA is TGCAGCGTTCAGGGATCCCGCGCTGAAGCTTTCTTT. Protein product: CSVQGSRAEAFF.

V gene TRBV5-6 combines with J gene TRBJ1-5; a possible D gene is TRBD1 (5 bases). Germline assignment: CDR1 SGHDT and CDR2 YYEEEE. Trimming cost V 0 bases and J 7 bases, with 17 bases left between them. The CDR3 is 16 amino acids. This CDR3 reads CASSLAGFAGSQPQHF. The CDR3 nucleotides read TGTGCCAGCAGCTTGGCGGGTTTCGCAGGGTCCCAGCCCCAGCATTTT.

This clone was observed a handful of times. The V gene is TRBV7-2, the J gene TRBJ2-3; 13 bases map to TRBD2. CDR3 size: 16 residues. After removal of 5 bases from V and 4 bases from J, the junction contained 6 bases not matched to a gene. CDR1 and CDR2 from the germline V gene are SGHTA and FQGNSA. The CDR3 protein is CASSQTSGGRADTQYF. CDR3 sequence (DNA): TGTGCCAGCAGCCAGACTAGCGGGGGGCGGGCAGATACGCAGTATTTT.

This chain links TRBV9 with TRBJ2-3; 8 bases agree with TRBD2. Per germline, CDR1 SGDLS and CDR2 YYNGEE. The CDR3 runs to 15 residues. V lost 2 bases and J lost 2; bases outside the gene matches: 4. CDR3 residues: CASSVGAGATDTQYF. CDR3 bases: TGTGCCAGCAGCGTTGGAGCGGGGGCCACAGATACGCAGTATTTT.

The genes are TRBV5-1 and TRBJ1-2; D perhaps matches TRBD1 (6 bases). Per germline, CDR1 SGHRS and CDR2 YFSETQ. The CDR3 covers 15 residues. Trimming took off 1 base at V and 1 base at J, with 11 bases between the two ends. This CDR3 reads CASSLTGPNNYGYTF. DNA for the CDR3: TGCGCCAGCAGCTTGACAGGGCCCAATAACTATGGCTACACCTTC.

A single count supports this clone. This CDR3 reads CASSSSGGAAEQYF. As DNA, the CDR3 is TGTGCCAGTAGTAGTAGCGGGGGGGCGGCCGAGCAGTACTTC. The genes are TRBV19 and TRBJ2-7; 11 bases map to TRBD2. The CDR3 spans 14 residues. The germline gives CDR1 LNHDA, CDR2 SQIVND (reference sequence). V trimming: 4 bases; J trimming: 6 bases; junction bases outside the gene matches: 5.

This sequence joins TRBV6-5 and TRBJ1-2, with D possibly matching TRBD1 (6 bases). The V end was cut by 3 bases, the J end by 6 bases, with 11 bases between. Germline V CDR1 and CDR2: MNHEY, SVGAGI. The CDR3 sequence is 13 residues long. The chain's CDR3 is CASSYEGVNGYTF. The CDR3 DNA is TGTGCCAGCAGTTATGAGGGGGTAAATGGCTACACCTTC.

This clone showed up just once. The chain is built from TRBV15 and TRBJ2-6; maybe TRBD1 (6 bases). Germline CDR1 and CDR2: LNHNV and YYDKDF (reference sequence). This CDR3 spans 15 amino acids. Trimming left V 4 bases short and J 3 bases short, with 10 bases between. The CDR3 reads CATSTDRNGANVLTF. CDR3 bases: TGTGCCACCAGCACCGACAGGAATGGGGCCAACGTCCTGACTTTC.

This clone was detected once. The chain is built from TRBV4-2 and TRBJ1-6, with 7 nucleotides matching TRBD1. Germline values: CDR1 LGHNA, CDR2 YNFKEQ. Trimming took 4 bases from V and 0 from J; bases not matched to a gene: 9. The CDR3 is 18 amino acids. The CDR3 loop is CASSPTTRGLSYNSPLHF. The CDR3 nucleotides are TGTGCCAGCAGCCCTACAACGAGGGGGCTCTCCTATAATTCACCCCTCCACTTT.

This rearrangement joins TRBV7-9 to TRBJ1-3; D is undetermined. The V and J ends lost 0 bases and 9 bases respectively, with 3 bases between them. The germline V gene encodes CDR1 SEHNR and CDR2 FQNEAQ (reference sequence). This CDR3 is built from 11 residues. The CDR3 is CASSLAGTIYF. CDR3 bases: TGTGCCAGCAGCTTAGCCGGCACCATATATTTT.

J is TRBJ2-7 and V is TRBV9, with a possible D match to TRBD2 (5 bases). Trimming pared 0 bases from V and 0 bases from J, leaving 7 bases between. Germline lookup yields CDR1 SGDLS and CDR2 YYNGEE. There are 14 residues in the CDR3. CDR3 protein: CASSVDEGSYEQYF. The CDR3 DNA follows: TGTGCCAGCAGCGTAGATGAGGGCTCCTACGAGCAGTACTTC.

This clone is a singleton in its sample. The chain joins TRBV5-1 to TRBJ2-5; no definite D call. The CDR3 runs 14 residues. Trimming pared 4 bases from V and 1 base from J, leaving 11 bases between. The germline V gene has CDR1 SGHRS and CDR2 YFSETQ. This chain's CDR3 is CASSPPGGQETQYF. DNA for the CDR3: TGCGCCAGCAGCCCCCCCGGTGGCCAAGAGACCCAGTACTTC.